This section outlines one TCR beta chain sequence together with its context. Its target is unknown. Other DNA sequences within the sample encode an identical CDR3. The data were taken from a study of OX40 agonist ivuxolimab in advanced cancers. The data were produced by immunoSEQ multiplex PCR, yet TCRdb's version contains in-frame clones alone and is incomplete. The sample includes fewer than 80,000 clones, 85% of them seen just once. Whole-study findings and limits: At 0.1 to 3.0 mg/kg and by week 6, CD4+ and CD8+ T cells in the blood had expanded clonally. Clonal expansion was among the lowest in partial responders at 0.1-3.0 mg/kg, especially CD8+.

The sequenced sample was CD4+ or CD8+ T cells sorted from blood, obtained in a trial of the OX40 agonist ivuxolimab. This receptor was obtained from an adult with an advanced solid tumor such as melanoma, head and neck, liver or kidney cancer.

CDR3 residues: CASSLVGAEAFF. In nucleotides, the CDR3 is TGTGCCAGCAGCTTAGTAGGGGCTGAAGCTTTCTTT. The rearrangement links TRBV7-9 to TRBJ1-1; a weak D match, TRBD1 (5 bases). Trimming stripped 1 base from V and 6 bases from J, with 6 bases between. This CDR3 contains 12 residues. Germline V lookup: CDR1 SEHNR, CDR2 FQNEAQ (reference sequence). The whole variable domain, filled in from reference TRBV7-9 and TRBJ1-1, reads DTGVSQNPRHKITKRGQNVTFRCDPISEHNRLYWYRQTLGQGPEFLTYFQNEAQLEKSRLLSDRFSAERPKGSFSTLEIQRTEQGDSAMYLCASSLVGAEAFFGQGTRLTVV.